This T cell receptor (beta chain) comes out of a study of blood T cell repertoires in COVID-19. Background on the study: PBMCs, B-cell-depleted T cells, or T cells provided the cDNA or gDNA that made up the material.

This clone was counted between two and nine times. The length of the CDR3 is 16 residues. The germline V and J ends were trimmed by 7 bases and 6 bases, with 22 bases remaining between them. The germline V gene encodes CDR1 SEHNR and CDR2 FQNEAQ (reference sequence). Clones were read by immunoSEQ multiplex PCR, and TCRdb kept only the in-frame ones, dropping some. Among about 240,000 clones, roughly four fifths were seen once, and the ten largest hold over 3.5%. This chain uses TRBV7-9 with TRBJ1-5, with TRBD1 as a possible D gene (5 bases). This TCR came from a woman in her 70s with acute or convalescent COVID-19. Sequenced sample: peripheral blood. The CDR3 reads CASTTPYPGSPQPQHF. The CDR3 DNA reads as TGTGCCAGCACCACCCCATACCCAGGGTCTCCTCAGCCCCAGCATTTT.